This record covers a single T cell receptor (beta chain). As yet, its antigen is unknown. The sample originates from a study of T cells in Graves' hyperthyroidism and ophthalmopathy. General study findings and limits: Blood shared most expanded thyroid clonotypes above 0.001. Ophthalmopathy was told apart from stable hyperthyroidism by a 13 V-J model. Before onset, ophthalmopathy was predicted by the model a median roughly 6.8 months earlier.

Clinicians diagnosed patients from clinical symptoms, serum thyroxine and TRAb, thyroid ultrasound and orbital computed tomography. Germline V lookup: CDR1 DFQATT, CDR2 SNEGSKA (reference sequence). This CDR3 is built from 15 residues. The V and J ends lost 4 bases and 8 bases respectively, with 20 bases between them. Amplification yielded TCR beta CDR3 regions, with RNA transcripts as the source. Primed by the HTBI set, a first-round RT-PCR was run on the TCR CDR3. TCRdb itself ran the multiplex PCR reads through MiXCR, one entry per CDR3 protein. The data contain roughly 500,000 distinct CDR3 sequences, about 43% of them seen just once; the ten biggest clones take up 15% to 20%.

The rearrangement joins TRBV20-1 to TRBJ1-4; D is perhaps TRBD1 (5 bases). The material sequenced was peripheral blood or thyroid tissue (not recorded which). The receptor was isolated from an adult woman with Graves' disease, either hyperthyroidism or ophthalmopathy (not recorded which). As DNA, the CDR3 is TGCAGTGCTAAAGCCACCGGGGCCGGTCGGGAAAAACTGTTTTTT. This encodes CSAKATGAGREKLFF.